The rows below give T cell receptor beta chains drawn from one sample of a study of ipilimumab plus nivolumab after autologous stem cell transplantation. The repertoire was sequenced with immunoSEQ multiplex PCR; TCRdb's copy has only in-frame clones and lacks some. This table holds over 75,000 clones, over 80% found once. The material was PBMCs, obtained in a trial of ipilimumab plus nivolumab as post-transplant consolidation. Receptors were obtained from a male donor with diffuse large B-cell lymphoma. The conserved cysteine and the conserved F or W are not part of the CDR3 here. Each record gives: V gene, J gene, CDR3 protein.

v_call: TRBV9
j_call: TRBJ2-1
cdr3_aa: ASSINNEQF

v_call: TRBV7-9
j_call: TRBJ1-2
cdr3_aa: ASSSIFGTAYGYT

v_call: TRBV18
j_call: TRBJ1-1
cdr3_aa: ASSPGKGIRAAF

v_call: TRBV2
j_call: TRBJ2-3
cdr3_aa: ASSYTDTQY

v_call: TRBV5-4
j_call: TRBJ1-1
cdr3_aa: ASGGGSLNTEAF

v_call: TRBV9
j_call: TRBJ2-5
cdr3_aa: ASSERLHQETQY

v_call: TRBV6-1
j_call: TRBJ1-1
cdr3_aa: ASSDPYRREAF

v_call: TRBV6-1
j_call: TRBJ2-5
cdr3_aa: ASSVQGTETQY

v_call: TRBV4-3
j_call: TRBJ2-5
cdr3_aa: ASSQEGLAGGRETQY

v_call: TRBV11-2
j_call: TRBJ2-5
cdr3_aa: ASSWGQGSQETQY

v_call: TRBV5-1
j_call: TRBJ2-3
cdr3_aa: ASSLQGLPDTQY

v_call: TRBV12-5
j_call: TRBJ1-1
cdr3_aa: ASGLARDVVFPLNTEAF

v_call: TRBV5-4
j_call: TRBJ1-3
cdr3_aa: ASSLWEQYGNTIY

v_call: TRBV11-3
j_call: TRBJ2-5
cdr3_aa: ASSPGQGQETQY

v_call: TRBV5-4
j_call: TRBJ2-1
cdr3_aa: ASSLGTTPTNEQF

v_call: TRBV27
j_call: TRBJ2-7
cdr3_aa: ASSEAFTGGRYEQY

v_call: TRBV6-1
j_call: TRBJ2-2
cdr3_aa: ASSEIGTPVGELF

v_call: TRBV7-8
j_call: TRBJ1-2
cdr3_aa: ASSQIRGEGYT

v_call: TRBV18
j_call: TRBJ2-3
cdr3_aa: ASSSMSGTSGGAADTQY

v_call: TRBV19
j_call: TRBJ2-7
cdr3_aa: ASSIRGGVYEQY

v_call: TRBV4-1
j_call: TRBJ2-2
cdr3_aa: ASSQTWDSPGELF

v_call: TRBV5-1
j_call: TRBJ2-7
cdr3_aa: ASSLGPGALSYEQY

v_call: TRBV7-9
j_call: TRBJ2-3
cdr3_aa: ASSYLAGASTDTQY

v_call: TRBV7-8
j_call: TRBJ1-6
cdr3_aa: ASSLQLAGAARNSPLH

v_call: TRBV5-1
j_call: TRBJ1-2
cdr3_aa: ASSLGSSGYT

v_call: TRBV5-4
j_call: TRBJ2-7
cdr3_aa: ASSAGRQSSYEQY

v_call: TRBV2
j_call: TRBJ1-1
cdr3_aa: ASSLTGYITPK

v_call: TRBV7-2
j_call: TRBJ2-1
cdr3_aa: ASSSTAEPYNEQF

v_call: TRBV9
j_call: TRBJ2-5
cdr3_aa: ASSARGARGFGTQY

v_call: TRBV5-4
j_call: TRBJ2-5
cdr3_aa: ASSSGLAENQETQY

v_call: TRBV5-1
j_call: TRBJ2-1
cdr3_aa: ASSQTGGLKSGGQF

v_call: TRBV19
j_call: TRBJ1-5
cdr3_aa: ASSRDKGSNQPQH

v_call: TRBV5-1
j_call: TRBJ2-3
cdr3_aa: ASRRTSGGAGVGTDTQY

v_call: TRBV29-1
j_call: TRBJ2-3
cdr3_aa: SVAGLAGATDTQY

v_call: TRBV19
j_call: TRBJ1-6
cdr3_aa: ASSEQDRYNSPLH

v_call: TRBV27
j_call: TRBJ2-1
cdr3_aa: ASSLYGGGLNNEQF

v_call: TRBV7-9
j_call: TRBJ1-4
cdr3_aa: ASSLGQGASNEKLF

v_call: TRBV7-8
j_call: TRBJ2-7
cdr3_aa: ASSPRTGYGYEQY

v_call: TRBV6-1
j_call: TRBJ2-5
cdr3_aa: ASSELGSKETQY

v_call: TRBV5-6
j_call: TRBJ2-1
cdr3_aa: ASSDRVANEQF

v_call: TRBV2
j_call: TRBJ1-2
cdr3_aa: ASSETGYGYT

v_call: TRBV4-3
j_call: TRBJ2-6
cdr3_aa: ASSQDEDRVGSGANVLT

v_call: TRBV9
j_call: TRBJ2-2
cdr3_aa: ASSLTLTGELF

v_call: TRBV4-1
j_call: TRBJ2-1
cdr3_aa: ASSQEDSYNEQF

v_call: TRBV13
j_call: TRBJ2-1
cdr3_aa: ASSLEVGGIDEQF

v_call: TRBV5-1
j_call: TRBJ1-6
cdr3_aa: ASSLEGDTNSPLH

v_call: TRBV5-6
j_call: TRBJ2-1
cdr3_aa: ASRDGSYNEQF

v_call: TRBV5-1
j_call: TRBJ2-6
cdr3_aa: ASSSYDIAGANVLT

v_call: TRBV2
j_call: TRBJ1-5
cdr3_aa: ASNDRGQRQPQH

v_call: TRBV5-1
j_call: TRBJ2-7
cdr3_aa: ASSLQGVLVREQY

v_call: TRBV2
j_call: TRBJ2-1
cdr3_aa: ASSEAMAGYNEQF

v_call: TRBV6-5
j_call: TRBJ2-2
cdr3_aa: ASSLRRGELF

v_call: TRBV10-3
j_call: TRBJ2-3
cdr3_aa: AVQSTDTQY

v_call: TRBV5-5
j_call: TRBJ2-7
cdr3_aa: ASSLDRGRYEQY

v_call: TRBV7-2
j_call: TRBJ1-6
cdr3_aa: ASRPLGGSPLH